The text below deals with one TCR beta chain. J gave up 7 bases and V 6 bases, and 1 base lay outside the gene matches. The CDR3 has 12 residues. Germline V gene lookup returns CDR1 LNHDA and CDR2 SQIVND (reference sequence). The sample belongs to a study of T cell changes during pregnancy in multiple sclerosis. Measured with immunoSEQ multiplex PCR; TCRdb has only the in-frame clones, and not every one. The sample records under 9,500 clones, over 80% being singletons. The sample consisted of CD8+ T cells from peripheral blood mononuclear cells, taken in the first trimester of pregnancy. The source is a female donor in good health, enrolled as a control in a pregnancy study. V usage is TRBV19 and J usage is TRBJ2-4; TRBD1 aligns across 9 bases. CDR3 bases: TGTGCCAGTAGCACAGGGGGCAACATTCAGTACTTC. Amino acids: CASSTGGNIQYF.